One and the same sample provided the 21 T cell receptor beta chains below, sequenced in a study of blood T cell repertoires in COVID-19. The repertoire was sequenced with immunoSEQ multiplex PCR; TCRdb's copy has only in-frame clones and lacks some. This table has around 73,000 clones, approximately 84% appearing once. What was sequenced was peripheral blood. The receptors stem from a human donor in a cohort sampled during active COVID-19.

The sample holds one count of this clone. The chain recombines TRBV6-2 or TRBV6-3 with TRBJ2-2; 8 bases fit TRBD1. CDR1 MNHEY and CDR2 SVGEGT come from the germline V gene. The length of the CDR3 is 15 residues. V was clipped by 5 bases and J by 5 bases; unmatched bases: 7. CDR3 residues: CASSPGGLDTGELFF. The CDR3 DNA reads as TGTGCCAGCAGTCCAGGGGGCTTGGATACCGGGGAGCTGTTTTTT.

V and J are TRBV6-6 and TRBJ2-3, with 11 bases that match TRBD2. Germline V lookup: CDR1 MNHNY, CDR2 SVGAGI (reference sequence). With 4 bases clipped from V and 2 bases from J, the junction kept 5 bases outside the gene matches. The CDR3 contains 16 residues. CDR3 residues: CASSFTSGGFTDTQYF. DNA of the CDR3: TGTGCCAGCAGTTTCACTAGCGGGGGCTTCACAGATACGCAGTATTTT.

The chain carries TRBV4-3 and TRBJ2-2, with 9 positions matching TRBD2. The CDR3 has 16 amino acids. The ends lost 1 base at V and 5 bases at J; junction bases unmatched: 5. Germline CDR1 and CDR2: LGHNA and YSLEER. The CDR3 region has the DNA TGCGCCAGCAGCCAAGTGGAGCTAGCGGGGACCGGGGAGCTGTTTTTT. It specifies CASSQVELAGTGELFF.

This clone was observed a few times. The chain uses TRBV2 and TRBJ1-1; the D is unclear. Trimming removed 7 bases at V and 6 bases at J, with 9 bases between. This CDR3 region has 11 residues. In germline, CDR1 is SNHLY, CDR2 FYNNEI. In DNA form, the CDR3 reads TGTGCCAGCACGCTAGAGGCTGAAGCTTTCTTT. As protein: CASTLEAEAFF. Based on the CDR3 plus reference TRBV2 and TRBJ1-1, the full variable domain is EPEVTQTPSHQVTQMGQEVILRCVPISNHLYFYWYRQILGQKVEFLVSFYNNEISEKSEIFDDQFSVERPDGSNFTLKIRSTKLEDSAMYFCASTLEAEAFFGQGTRLTVV.

The CDR3 DNA is TGTGCCAGCGGAAATGAGGATGAGCAGTTCTTC. Translated: CASGNEDEQFF. V gene TRBV9 combines with J gene TRBJ2-1; D remains unclear. The CDR3 loop spans 11 amino acids. Germline loops: CDR1 SGDLS, CDR2 YYNGEE. V was clipped by 7 bases and J by 8 bases, with 10 bases between them.

CDR3 bases: TGTGCCAGGACTAGCGGGGGAACGCAAGAGACCCAGTACTTC. It specifies CARTSGGTQETQYF. The chain combines TRBV21-1 with TRBJ2-5; TRBD2, the table's D call, was not compared with the DNA. TRBV21-1 is designated a pseudogene. The CDR3 covers 14 residues.

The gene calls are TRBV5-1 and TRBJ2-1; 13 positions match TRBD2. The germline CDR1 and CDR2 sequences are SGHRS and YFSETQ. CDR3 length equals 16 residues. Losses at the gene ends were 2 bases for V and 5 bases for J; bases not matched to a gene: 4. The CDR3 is CASSFPTSGGDNEQFF. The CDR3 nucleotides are TGCGCCAGCAGCTTCCCCACTAGCGGGGGGGACAATGAGCAGTTCTTC.

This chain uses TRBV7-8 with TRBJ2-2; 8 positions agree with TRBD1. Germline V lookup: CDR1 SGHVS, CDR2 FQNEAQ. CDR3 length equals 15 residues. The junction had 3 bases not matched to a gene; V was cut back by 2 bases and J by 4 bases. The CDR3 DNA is TGTGCCAGCAGCTTACAGGGGGCTGTCACCGGGGAGCTGTTTTTT. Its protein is CASSLQGAVTGELFF. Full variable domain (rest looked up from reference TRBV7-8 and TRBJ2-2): GAGVSQSPRYKVAKRGQDVALRCDPISGHVSLFWYQQALGQGPEFLTYFQNEAQLDKSGLPSDRFFAERPEGSVSTLKIQRTQQEDSAVYLCASSLQGAVTGELFFGEGSRLTVL.

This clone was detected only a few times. This CDR3 reads CATSDSRGRGETQYF. DNA for the CDR3: TGTGCCACCAGTGACTCCAGGGGGCGGGGGGAGACCCAGTACTTC. This chain links TRBV24-1 with TRBJ2-5, with D tentatively TRBD1 (8 bases). With 4 bases removed from V and 5 bases from J, the gap between germline ends came to 16 bases. The germline gives CDR1 KGHDR, CDR2 SFDVKD. CDR3 size: 15 residues.

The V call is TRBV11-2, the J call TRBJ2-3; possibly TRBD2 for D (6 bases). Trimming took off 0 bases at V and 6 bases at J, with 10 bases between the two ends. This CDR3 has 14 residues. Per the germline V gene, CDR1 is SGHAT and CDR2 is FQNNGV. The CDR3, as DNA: TGTGCCAGCAGCTTAGAGGGGGGTCCGGATACGCAGTATTTT. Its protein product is CASSLEGGPDTQYF.

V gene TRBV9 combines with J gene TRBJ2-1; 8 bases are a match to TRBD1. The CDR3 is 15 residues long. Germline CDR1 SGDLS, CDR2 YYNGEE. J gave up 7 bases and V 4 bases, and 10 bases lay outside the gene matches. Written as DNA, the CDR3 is TGTGCCAGCAGCCTCGACAGGGGTCTTTATAATGAGCAGTTCTTC. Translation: CASSLDRGLYNEQFF.

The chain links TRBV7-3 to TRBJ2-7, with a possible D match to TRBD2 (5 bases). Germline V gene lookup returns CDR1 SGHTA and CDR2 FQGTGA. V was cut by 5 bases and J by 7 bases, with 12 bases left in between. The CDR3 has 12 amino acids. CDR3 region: CASSHGGGEQYF. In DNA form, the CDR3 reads TGTGCCAGCAGCCACGGTGGCGGGGAGCAGTACTTC.

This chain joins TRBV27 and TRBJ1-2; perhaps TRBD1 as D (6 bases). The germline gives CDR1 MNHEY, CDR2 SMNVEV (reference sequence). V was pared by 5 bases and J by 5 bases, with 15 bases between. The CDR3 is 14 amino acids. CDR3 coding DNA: TGTGCCAGCAGTCCATCAGGGGTTGGATATGGCTACACCTTC. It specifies CASSPSGVGYGYTF.

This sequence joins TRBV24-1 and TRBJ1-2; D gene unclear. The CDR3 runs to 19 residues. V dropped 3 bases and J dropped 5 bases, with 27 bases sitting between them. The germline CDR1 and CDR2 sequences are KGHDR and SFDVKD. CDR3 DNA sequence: TGTGCCACCAGTGATCGGGATACTAACCGACGTGGAGAGGATTATGGCTACACCTTC. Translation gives CATSDRDTNRRGEDYGYTF.

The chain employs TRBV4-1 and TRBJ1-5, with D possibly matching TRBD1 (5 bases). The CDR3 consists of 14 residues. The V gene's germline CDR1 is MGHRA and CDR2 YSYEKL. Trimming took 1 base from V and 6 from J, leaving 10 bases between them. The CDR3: CASSQVREVQPQHF. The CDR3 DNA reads TGCGCCAGCAGCCAAGTCAGGGAGGTTCAGCCCCAGCATTTT.

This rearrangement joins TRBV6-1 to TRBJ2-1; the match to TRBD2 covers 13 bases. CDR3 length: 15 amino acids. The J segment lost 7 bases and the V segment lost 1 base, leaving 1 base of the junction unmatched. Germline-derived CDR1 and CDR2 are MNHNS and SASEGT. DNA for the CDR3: TGTGCCAGCAGTGAAGGGACTAGCGGGGGTAATGAGCAGTTCTTC. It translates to CASSEGTSGGNEQFF.

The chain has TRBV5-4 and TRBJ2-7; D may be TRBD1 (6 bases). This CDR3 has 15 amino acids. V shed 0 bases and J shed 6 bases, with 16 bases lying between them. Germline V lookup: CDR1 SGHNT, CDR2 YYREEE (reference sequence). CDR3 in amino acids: CASSLVGAGEREQYF. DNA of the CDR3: TGTGCCAGCAGCTTGGTTGGCGCAGGGGAACGCGAGCAGTACTTC.

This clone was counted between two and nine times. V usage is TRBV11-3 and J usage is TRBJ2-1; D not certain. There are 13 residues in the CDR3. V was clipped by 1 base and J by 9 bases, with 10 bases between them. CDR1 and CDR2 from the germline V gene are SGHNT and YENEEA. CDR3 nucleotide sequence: TGTGCCAGCAGCTTAGCCAGGTTTGCTGAGCAGTTCTTC. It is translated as CASSLARFAEQFF.

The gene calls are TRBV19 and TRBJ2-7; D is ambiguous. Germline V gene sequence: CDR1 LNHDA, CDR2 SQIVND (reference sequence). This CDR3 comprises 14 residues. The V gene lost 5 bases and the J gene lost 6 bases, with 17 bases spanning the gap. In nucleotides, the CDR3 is TGTGCCAGTAGTGAGGCTTTTTCCCACCCCGAGCAGTACTTC. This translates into CASSEAFSHPEQYF. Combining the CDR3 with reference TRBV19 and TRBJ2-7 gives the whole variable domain DGGITQSPKYLFRKEGQNVTLSCEQNLNHDAMYWYRQDPGQGLRLIYYSQIVNDFQKGDIAEGYSVSREKKESFPLTVTSAQKNPTAFYLCASSEAFSHPEQYFGPGTRLTVT.

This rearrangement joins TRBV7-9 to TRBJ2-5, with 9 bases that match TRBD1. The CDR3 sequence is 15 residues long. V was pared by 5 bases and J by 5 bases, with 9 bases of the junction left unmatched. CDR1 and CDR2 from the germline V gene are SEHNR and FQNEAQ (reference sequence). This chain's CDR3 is CASSEIQQGAETQYF. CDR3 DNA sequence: TGTGCCAGCAGCGAGATACAACAGGGGGCTGAGACCCAGTACTTC.

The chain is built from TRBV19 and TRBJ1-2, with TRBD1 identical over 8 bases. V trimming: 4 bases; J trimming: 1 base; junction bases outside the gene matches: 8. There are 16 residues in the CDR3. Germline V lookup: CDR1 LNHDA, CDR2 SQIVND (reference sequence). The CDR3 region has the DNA TGTGCCAGTAGTAAAGGGACAGGCTCATATAACTATGGCTACACCTTC. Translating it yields CASSKGTGSYNYGYTF.